This TCR beta chain was observed in a study of shared clonotypes between healthy human individuals. Overall study findings and caveats: In having few donors, the study represented limited genetic and exposure-history diversity.

The CDR3 is 14 residues long. The V and J ends lost 5 bases and 2 bases respectively, with 11 bases between them. Per the germline V gene, CDR1 is SGHTA and CDR2 is FQGTGA. Generated by immunoSEQ multiplex PCR, the TCRdb table keeps only in-frame clones and is missing some. The table has 230,000 or so clones, about 69% seen once. Points on this clone: The antigen remains undetermined.

V usage is TRBV7-3 and J usage is TRBJ2-3, with D possibly matching TRBD1 (6 bases). The material sequenced was memory CD4+ T cells sorted from blood. Sample subset: CD45RA-negative fraction. This clonotype was sampled from a man aged 25-45 years in good health. CDR3 nucleotides: TGTGCCAGCAGCCTGGACAGTTCCACAGATACGCAGTATTTT. It yields the protein CASSLDSSTDTQYF.